These 30 T cell receptor beta chains were all obtained from the same sample, sequenced in a study of T cells in Graves' hyperthyroidism and ophthalmopathy (dated by TCRdb to about 2019). The method behind the library was multiplex PCR. Sequencer: Illumina HiSeq 2000. The TCR beta CDR3 regions were amplified from RNA transcripts. The TCR CDR3 was subjected to a first round of RT-PCR using the HTBI primer set and the Qiagen OneStep RT-PCR kit. TCRdb itself trimmed the public reads at Q25 with fastp, ran MiXCR and retained productive beta chains. Every entry covers one CDR3 protein and lists the most common genes and DNA from its rows. The sample profile shows hundreds of thousands of distinct CDR3 sequences; approximately 14% of them were found once. Of the sample, about a tenth falls within the top ten clones. Sample: blood. These receptors were obtained from a woman under 30 with Graves' hyperthyroidism.

The chain joins TRBV6-1 to TRBJ2-5, with D hard to call. The CDR3 loop spans 14 amino acids. CDR1 and CDR2 from the germline V gene are MNHNS and SASEGT. Trimming shortened V by 2 bases and J by 2 bases, and 9 bases separated the two germline ends. The CDR3 DNA sequence: TGTGCCAGCAGTGAATTTCTCACTCAAGAGACCCAGTACTTC. It specifies CASSEFLTQETQYF.

This clonotype was recorded many times. Here the CDR3 DNA reads TGTGCCAGCATTACGACCGGCGGTGAGCAGTTCTTC. Translated: CASITTGGEQFF. J is TRBJ2-1 and V is TRBV2, with D hard to call. Germline CDR1 is SNHLY and CDR2 is FYNNEI. The V end was cut by 7 bases, the J end by 9 bases, with 13 bases between. The CDR3 is 12 amino acids. The full variable domain, completed using reference TRBV2 and TRBJ2-1, is EPEVTQTPSHQVTQMGQEVILRCVPISNHLYFYWYRQILGQKVEFLVSFYNNEISEKSEIFDDQFSVERPDGSNFTLKIRSTKLEDSAMYFCASITTGGEQFFGPGTRLTVL.

This clonotype has just a few counts. V is TRBV6-5 and J is TRBJ1-2; D unresolved. CDR1 is MNHEY and CDR2 is SVGAGI in the germline V gene. This CDR3 has 13 amino acids. Trimming took 2 bases from V and 1 from J, leaving 5 bases between them. CDR3 sequence reads: CASSYRINYGYTF. For the CDR3, the DNA is TGTGCCAGCAGTTACAGGATTAACTATGGCTACACCTTC.

This clonotype was recorded many times. This chain joins TRBV2 and TRBJ1-1; 9 bases align to TRBD1. CDR1 and CDR2 (germline): SNHLY, FYNNEI. The CDR3 length is 14 residues. The ends lost 1 base at V and 10 bases at J; junction bases unmatched: 7. The CDR3 region is CASSEGFPDRGAFF. In DNA form, the CDR3 reads TGTGCCAGCAGTGAAGGGTTTCCGGACAGGGGAGCTTTCTTT.

At least ten counts were recorded for this clonotype. The chain couples TRBV4-2 to TRBJ2-3; D possibly matches TRBD1 or TRBD2 (5 bases each). The CDR3 covers 14 residues. V dropped 1 base and J dropped 5 bases, with 10 bases sitting between them. Germline CDR1 is LGHNA and CDR2 is YNFKEQ. CDR3 protein: CASSQVWGIDTQYF. In nucleotides, the CDR3 is TGTGCCAGCAGCCAAGTCTGGGGGATAGATACGCAGTATTTT.

This clonotype was seen many times. The chain carries TRBV12-3 or TRBV12-4 and TRBJ2-7, with 7 bases matching TRBD2. V lost 5 bases, J lost 3 bases, and 10 bases stayed unmatched. This CDR3 spans 15 amino acids. CDR3 loop: CASSPMATGGYEQYF. The CDR3 coding sequence is TGTGCCAGCAGTCCTATGGCTACGGGGGGCTACGAGCAGTACTTC.

The chain links TRBV28 to TRBJ2-7, with a tentative D call TRBD2 (6 bases). This CDR3 is built from 15 residues. The V gene's germline CDR1 is MDHEN and CDR2 SYDVKM. Trimming shortened V by 3 bases and J by 1 base, and 13 bases separated the two germline ends. The CDR3 DNA is TGTGCCAGCAGTTTCATGGGGGACTTGTCCTACGAGCAGTACTTC. This codes for CASSFMGDLSYEQYF.

This clonotype was seen more than once but under ten times. The chain links TRBV3-1 to TRBJ2-1, with 8 bases aligning to TRBD2. The germline CDR1 and CDR2 sequences are LGHDT and YNNKEL (reference sequence). This CDR3 is 16 amino acids long. V gave up 6 bases and J gave up 0 bases; unmatched junction bases: 7. This chain's CDR3 is CASRPGLGSSYNEQFF. CDR3 coding DNA: TGTGCCAGCAGACCGGGACTAGGGAGCTCCTACAATGAGCAGTTCTTC.

This clonotype was observed a few times. A read error is possible here, since a much larger clone lies one base away. The rearrangement joins TRBV11-2 to TRBJ2-1; D remains ambiguous. V gave up 1 base and J gave up 5 bases, with 15 bases separating them. Germline CDR1 SGHAT, CDR2 FQNNGV. The CDR3 totals 16 residues. The CDR3 region has the DNA TGTGCCAGCAGCTTAGTACCTCGCTATACCGACAATGAGCAGTTCTTC. As protein: CASSLVPRYTDNEQFF.

This chain uses TRBV6-1 with TRBJ2-3, with TRBD1 matching 10 bases. This CDR3 has 13 residues. The J segment lost 6 bases and the V segment lost 7 bases, leaving 4 bases of the junction unmatched. Looked up from germline, CDR1 is MNHNS and CDR2 is SASEGT. CDR3 in DNA: TGTGCCAGCAAGACAGGGGGCGTGGATACGCAGTATTTT. It is translated as CASKTGGVDTQYF.

This clonotype was seen many times. J is TRBJ2-7 and V is TRBV3-1; D possibly corresponds to TRBD1 (6 bases). V was pared by 1 base and J by 2 bases, with 9 bases between. The CDR3 length is 14 residues. Germline V CDR1 and CDR2: LGHDT, YNNKEL (reference sequence). The CDR3 region is CASSQGTDTYEQYF. The CDR3 nucleotides are TGTGCCAGCAGCCAAGGGACAGACACCTACGAGCAGTACTTC.

V and J are TRBV6-2 or TRBV6-3 and TRBJ2-2; 13 bases match TRBD2. The V gene end was trimmed by 5 bases and the J gene end by 4 bases; junction bases not matched to a gene: 19. The CDR3 is 21 residues long. CDR1 MNHEY and CDR2 SVGEGT come from the germline V gene. CDR3: CASSPTVPGLAGRKATGELFF. The CDR3 region has the DNA TGTGCCAGCAGTCCCACTGTACCGGGACTAGCGGGACGAAAGGCCACCGGGGAGCTGTTTTTT.

The rearrangement joins TRBV3-1 to TRBJ2-2, with 9 nucleotides matching TRBD2. From germline, CDR1 is LGHDT and CDR2 YNNKEL (reference sequence). The CDR3 sequence is 18 residues long. The ends lost 0 bases at V and 7 bases at J; junction bases unmatched: 12. CDR3 nucleotides: TGTGCCAGCAGCCAAGAGTGGCTAGCGGGACGCCCCGGCGGGGAGCTGTTTTTT. Encoded protein: CASSQEWLAGRPGGELFF.

This chain uses TRBV28 with TRBJ1-4, with TRBD1 identical over 12 bases. Germline V gives CDR1 MDHEN, CDR2 SYDVKM. CDR3 length equals 17 residues. V lost 5 bases and J lost 3; bases outside the gene matches: 7. CDR3 coding DNA: TGTGCCAGCAGTCACCGGGACAGGGGGCGGGCTAATGAAAAACTGTTTTTT. Translated: CASSHRDRGRANEKLFF.

The CDR3, as DNA: TGTGCCATCAGTGAGTCTAGGACCGATGAGCAGTTCTTC. It is translated as CAISESRTDEQFF. The chain is built from TRBV10-3 and TRBJ2-1; D uncertain. The CDR3 loop spans 13 amino acids. Germline V gene sequence: CDR1 ENHRY, CDR2 SYGVKD. V shed 0 bases and J shed 8 bases, with 8 bases lying between them.

This clonotype was seen ten or more times. The gene calls are TRBV3-1 and TRBJ2-2; 9 nucleotides line up with TRBD2. The germline V gene encodes CDR1 LGHDT and CDR2 YNNKEL (reference sequence). V was clipped by 1 base and J by 3 bases; unmatched bases: 6. This CDR3 is built from 17 residues. The DNA of the CDR3 is TGTGCCAGCAGCCAAGTCGTAGCGGGAGTAGACACCGGGGAGCTGTTTTTT. Its protein product is CASSQVVAGVDTGELFF.

This clonotype came up many times. The chain recombines TRBV7-3 with TRBJ2-1, with TRBD1 matching over 7 bases. This CDR3 contains 13 residues. CDR1 is SGHTA, CDR2 FQGTGA, per germline. The ends lost 3 bases at V and 9 bases at J; junction bases unmatched: 5. The chain's CDR3 is CASSLTGMGEQFF. DNA of the CDR3: TGTGCCAGCAGCTTGACAGGGATGGGTGAGCAGTTCTTC.

J is TRBJ2-7 and V is TRBV7-2; a weak D match, TRBD2 (5 bases). The CDR3 extends over 13 amino acids. CDR1 is SGHTA, CDR2 FQGNSA, per germline. Trimming left V 8 bases short and J 2 bases short, with 13 bases between. As DNA, the CDR3 is TGTGCCAGCGCATTGGACGGGACCTACGAGCAGTACTTC. It translates to CASALDGTYEQYF.

The rearrangement uses TRBV10-3 and TRBJ2-1; D is ambiguous. CDR3 length equals 13 residues. With 4 bases removed from V and 4 bases from J, the gap between germline ends came to 8 bases. Germline CDR1 ENHRY, CDR2 SYGVKD. In DNA, the CDR3 is TGTGCCATCAGTGGAACGGTATACAATGAGCAGTTCTTC. It codes for CAISGTVYNEQFF.

The chain combines TRBV27 with TRBJ2-4; D ambiguous. Germline loops: CDR1 MNHEY, CDR2 SMNVEV (reference sequence). Between the trimmed V and J ends, which lost 10 bases and 9 bases, there was a span of 22 bases. The CDR3 has 14 amino acids. In DNA, the CDR3 is TGTGCCACCAGGCGCAGGCCCGCCTTGGGCATTCAGTACTTC. Translating gives CATRRRPALGIQYF.

This clonotype was detected ten times or more. This chain links TRBV3-1 with TRBJ1-1; D remains ambiguous. Deletions cut 2 bases from V and 4 bases from J, with 14 bases between. This CDR3 is built from 15 residues. Germline CDR1 is LGHDT and CDR2 is YNNKEL (reference sequence). The CDR3 nucleotides are TGTGCCAGCAGCCAAAGCTGGAGGGTACGCACTGAAGCTTTCTTT. As protein: CASSQSWRVRTEAFF.

The rearrangement joins TRBV19 to TRBJ2-1; no definite D call. CDR3 size: 13 residues. Trimming took 8 bases from V and 7 from J, leaving 15 bases between them. Germline CDR1 is LNHDA and CDR2 is SQIVND (reference sequence). The CDR3 sequence: CASATGLTNEQFF. CDR3 nucleotide sequence: TGTGCCAGTGCCACCGGGCTCACGAATGAGCAGTTCTTC.

This clonotype was seen repeatedly, ten times or more. V gene TRBV19 combines with J gene TRBJ1-5; the match to TRBD1 covers 9 bases. This CDR3 contains 17 residues. J lost 0 bases, V lost 6 bases, and 9 bases had no gene match. CDR1 and CDR2 from the germline V gene are LNHDA and SQIVND (reference sequence). DNA for the CDR3: TGTGCCAGTAGCCCATTCGGGACAGGGATTAGCAATCAGCCCCAGCATTTT. It is translated as CASSPFGTGISNQPQHF.

This clonotype was counted only a few times. The V call is TRBV7-2, the J call TRBJ2-7, with 8 bases that match TRBD1. Germline assignment: CDR1 SGHTA and CDR2 FQGNSA. The CDR3 consists of 15 residues. V was pared by 5 bases and J by 1 base, with 7 bases of the junction left unmatched. This CDR3 is CASSGGTGLSYEQYF. CDR3 nucleotide sequence: TGTGCCAGCAGCGGCGGGACAGGATTATCCTACGAGCAGTACTTC. Full variable domain (remainder filled in from reference TRBV7-2 and TRBJ2-7): GAGVSQSPSNKVTEKGKDVELRCDPISGHTALYWYRQSLGQGLEFLIYFQGNSAPDKSGLPSDRFSAERTGGSVSTLTIQRTQQEDSAVYLCASSGGTGLSYEQYFGPGTRLTVT.

This clonotype has at least ten counts. V and J are TRBV6-6 and TRBJ1-1, with 8 bases lining up with TRBD1. CDR1 is MNHNY and CDR2 is SVGAGI in the germline V gene (reference sequence). V gave up 0 bases and J gave up 8 bases; unmatched junction bases: 5. The length of the CDR3 is 14 residues. The CDR3 nucleotides are TGTGCCAGCAGTTACTCCGTCGGGACAGGAGAAGCTTTCTTT. As protein: CASSYSVGTGEAFF.

In this sample, this clonotype turned up many times. CDR3 region: CASSQGRDSGQGGYTF. CDR3 DNA: TGCGCCAGCAGCCAAGGACGGGACAGTGGCCAGGGTGGCTACACCTTC. The chain employs TRBV4-3 and TRBJ1-2, with 7 bases identical to TRBD1. The CDR3 contains 16 residues. The J segment lost 7 bases and the V segment lost 1 base, leaving 12 bases of the junction unmatched. Germline CDR1 LGHNA, CDR2 YSLEER.

This clonotype was observed a handful of times. The rearrangement uses TRBV9 and TRBJ2-7, with D possibly called TRBD1 or TRBD2 (5 bases each). The germline CDR1 and CDR2 sequences are SGDLS and YYNGEE. Between the trimmed V and J ends, which lost 0 bases and 7 bases, there was a span of 17 bases. There are 15 residues in the CDR3. CDR3 protein: CASSVDPGPVKEQYF. CDR3 in DNA: TGTGCCAGCAGCGTAGATCCGGGGCCCGTCAAAGAGCAGTACTTC. Full variable domain (outside the CDR3, taken from reference TRBV9 and TRBJ2-7): DSGVTQTPKHLITATGQRVTLRCSPRSGDLSVYWYQQSLDQGLQFLIQYYNGEERAKGNILERFSAQQFPDLHSELNLSSLELGDSALYFCASSVDPGPVKEQYFGPGTRLTVT.

This clonotype was seen many times. The J gene is TRBJ2-1, the V gene TRBV2, with 9 bases that match TRBD2. The V gene end was trimmed by 8 bases and the J gene end by 0 bases; junction bases not matched to a gene: 8. Germline CDR1 is SNHLY and CDR2 is FYNNEI. The CDR3 is 16 residues long. CDR3 DNA sequence: TGTGCCAGCCCGAGCGCGGGAGGGATCTCCTACAATGAGCAGTTCTTC. Translation: CASPSAGGISYNEQFF. The full variable domain, in which reference TRBV2 and TRBJ2-1 provide the parts outside the CDR3, is EPEVTQTPSHQVTQMGQEVILRCVPISNHLYFYWYRQILGQKVEFLVSFYNNEISEKSEIFDDQFSVERPDGSNFTLKIRSTKLEDSAMYFCASPSAGGISYNEQFFGPGTRLTVL.

The rearrangement uses TRBV27 and TRBJ2-7, with D perhaps TRBD1 or TRBD2 (6 bases each). Germline V lookup: CDR1 MNHEY, CDR2 SMNVEV (reference sequence). The ends were cut back, 5 bases at V and 0 bases at J, with 20 bases in the middle. This CDR3 spans 17 amino acids. CDR3: CASSLSGGGLSSYEQYF. CDR3 sequence (DNA): TGTGCCAGCAGTCTCTCTGGAGGGGGGTTGAGCTCCTACGAGCAGTACTTC.

This clonotype was seen a few times. V gene TRBV9 combines with J gene TRBJ1-5, with TRBD1 matching 9 bases. The CDR3 contains 16 residues. The germline V gene has CDR1 SGDLS and CDR2 YYNGEE. Losses at the gene ends were 3 bases for V and 2 bases for J; bases not matched to a gene: 6. The CDR3 sequence: CASSATGGEGNQPQHF. The CDR3 region has the DNA TGTGCCAGCAGCGCGACAGGGGGAGAGGGCAATCAGCCCCAGCATTTT.